This entry lists 17 T cell receptor beta chains sequenced from one sample in a study of cytomegalovirus exposure and HLA in healthy donors. Primers: 60 Vbeta forward and 13 Jbeta reverse. This table comes from immunoSEQ multiplex PCR, and its TCRdb copy is limited to in-frame clones, with some not included. The table records about 140,000 clones, around three quarters of them present only once. Sample: PBMCs. The receptor set was obtained from a man aged 25 to 45 in good health and CMV-seronegative.

The CDR3 region is CASSRAPGAGSYEQYF. The CDR3 DNA reads TGTGCCAGCAGCCGGGCCCCGGGTGCGGGCTCCTACGAGCAGTACTTC. The genes are TRBV7-8 and TRBJ2-7, with a weak D call TRBD2 (5 bases). This CDR3 comprises 16 residues. Germline CDR1 and CDR2: SGHVS and FQNEAQ. V lost 5 bases to trimming and J lost 0 bases, with 17 bases between them.

V gene TRBV28 combines with J gene TRBJ1-1, with D possibly being TRBD1 (5 bases). Trimming shortened V by 6 bases and J by 6 bases, and 14 bases separated the two germline ends. The CDR3 runs to 13 residues. The germline CDR1 and CDR2 sequences are MDHEN and SYDVKM. CDR3 in DNA: TGTGCCAGCAGACAGGATCTGTTGGCTGAAGCTTTCTTT. This translates into CASRQDLLAEAFF.

The chain couples TRBV5-1 to TRBJ2-3, with D hard to call. V lost 0 bases, J lost 0 bases, and 8 bases lay in between. Germline-derived CDR1 and CDR2 are SGHRS and YFSETQ. The CDR3 spans 15 residues. Here the CDR3 reads CASSLDVTSTDTQYF. The CDR3 nucleotides are TGCGCCAGCAGCTTGGACGTTACTAGCACAGATACGCAGTATTTT.

The V gene is TRBV9, the J gene TRBJ2-7; 13 bases align to TRBD2. V shed 4 bases, J shed 2 bases, and the junction held 3 bases outside the gene matches. The CDR3 has 15 amino acids. CDR1 SGDLS and CDR2 YYNGEE come from the germline V gene. The CDR3 region has the DNA TGTGCCAGCAGCCTTGGGACTAGCGGGGCCTACGAGCAGTACTTC. It yields the protein CASSLGTSGAYEQYF.

The chain employs TRBV5-1 and TRBJ2-5; tentatively, D is TRBD1 (6 bases). V lost 3 bases, J lost 5 bases, and 20 bases lay in between. CDR3 length equals 16 residues. The germline gives CDR1 SGHRS, CDR2 YFSETQ. The chain's CDR3 is CASSSTGQGIWETQYF. The CDR3 DNA follows: TGCGCCAGCAGCTCCACGGGGCAGGGGATTTGGGAGACCCAGTACTTC.

The rearrangement uses TRBV5-1 and TRBJ2-7; 7 bases are shared with TRBD2. This CDR3 contains 13 residues. The germline V gene has CDR1 SGHRS and CDR2 YFSETQ. With V trimmed by 5 bases and J by 3 bases, 5 bases remained unmatched. CDR3 nucleotides: TGCGCCAGCAGGCTAGCGGAATACTACGAGCAGTACTTC. Encoded protein: CASRLAEYYEQYF.

V and J are TRBV10-2 and TRBJ1-1, with 7 bases identical to TRBD1. The CDR3 contains 15 residues. With V trimmed by 3 bases and J by 0 bases, 4 bases remained unmatched. Germline V CDR1 and CDR2: WSHSY, SAAADI. Here the CDR3 reads CASSDGDRLNTEAFF. CDR3 coding DNA: TGCGCCAGCAGTGACGGGGACAGATTGAACACTGAAGCTTTCTTT.

The V call is TRBV7-8, the J call TRBJ2-5, with TRBD2 matching 8 bases. The germline V gene encodes CDR1 SGHVS and CDR2 FQNEAQ. With 3 bases clipped from V and 4 bases from J, the junction kept 1 base outside the gene matches. The CDR3 is 13 residues long. The CDR3 region is CASSLAGGETQYF. The CDR3 nucleotides are TGTGCCAGCAGCTTGGCGGGGGGAGAGACCCAGTACTTC. Full variable domain (missing parts from reference TRBV7-8 and TRBJ2-5): GAGVSQSPRYKVAKRGQDVALRCDPISGHVSLFWYQQALGQGPEFLTYFQNEAQLDKSGLPSDRFFAERPEGSVSTLKIQRTQQEDSAVYLCASSLAGGETQYFGPGTRLLVL.

This clone has more than one count but fewer than ten. The rearrangement joins TRBV6-6 to TRBJ2-1, with 7 bases lining up with TRBD1. This CDR3 spans 15 amino acids. CDR1 MNHNY and CDR2 SVGAGI come from the germline V gene (reference sequence). With V trimmed by 6 bases and J by 9 bases, 14 bases remained unmatched. In DNA, the CDR3 is TGTGCCAGCAGGATAAGGGACAGCCTCCCCCCTGAGCAGTTCTTC. It specifies CASRIRDSLPPEQFF.

The V and J genes are TRBV4-1 and TRBJ2-3; D perhaps matches TRBD2 (5 bases). V was clipped by 1 base and J by 5 bases, with 13 bases between them. Germline V CDR1 and CDR2: MGHRA, YSYEKL. The CDR3 is 15 residues long. Here the CDR3 DNA reads TGCGCCAGCAGCCAAGTATCCGGGGTCGTAGATACGCAGTATTTT. This codes for CASSQVSGVVDTQYF.

This clone appeared once. The rearrangement links TRBV19 to TRBJ1-1; perhaps TRBD1 as D (6 bases). Deletions cut 7 bases from V and 1 base from J, with 13 bases between. Germline V gene data show CDR1 as LNHDA and CDR2 as SQIVND (reference sequence). CDR3 length: 14 amino acids. The CDR3 is CASMTGGANTEAFF. In DNA, the CDR3 is TGTGCCAGTATGACGGGGGGGGCGAACACTGAAGCTTTCTTT.

A few counts support this clone. CDR3 nucleotides: TGTGCGATAGCCCGGGACTCCTACGAGCAGTACTTC. Amino acids: CAIARDSYEQYF. The genes are TRBV5-4 and TRBJ2-7; possible D gene TRBD2, 5 bases. Looked up from germline, CDR1 is SGHNT and CDR2 is YYREEE (reference sequence). The CDR3 is made up of 12 amino acids. Filled out from reference TRBV5-4 and TRBJ2-7, the complete variable domain reads ETGVTQSPTHLIKTRGQQVTLRCSSQSGHNTVSWYQQALGQGPQFIFQYYREEENGRGNFPPRFSGLQFPNYSSELNVNALELDDSALYLCAIARDSYEQYFGPGTRLTVT.

Comment on this clone: At one of its ends the junction is not consistent with the germline gene, which may arise from a read error. The chain carries TRBV30 and TRBJ1-5; D unclear. CDR1 is GTSNPN, CDR2 SVGIG, per germline (reference sequence). The CDR3 spans 14 residues. The CDR3 spells CAWSVRGTNQPQNF. CDR3 DNA sequence: TGTGCCTGGAGTGTACGGGGTACGAATCAGCCCCAGAATTTT. Looking up the rest from reference TRBV30 and TRBJ1-5 gives the full variable domain: SQTIHQWPATLVQPVGSPLSLECTVEGTSNPNLYWYRQAAGRGLQLLFYSVGIGQISSEVPQNLSASRPQDRQFILSSKKLLLSDSGFYLCAWSVRGTNQPQNFGDGTRLSIL.

This chain uses TRBV4-2 with TRBJ2-5; 9 bases line up with TRBD2. Germline V gene data show CDR1 as LGHNA and CDR2 as YNFKEQ. This CDR3 spans 15 amino acids. With V trimmed by 1 base and J by 4 bases, 4 bases remained unmatched. CDR3 sequence: CASSQVLAGRETQYF. CDR3 nucleotides: TGTGCCAGCAGCCAAGTTCTAGCGGGGAGAGAGACCCAGTACTTC.

This chain links TRBV5-1 with TRBJ2-5; 10 nucleotides agree with TRBD2. Germline lookup yields CDR1 SGHRS and CDR2 YFSETQ. V gave up 0 bases and J gave up 4 bases; unmatched junction bases: 12. This CDR3 is built from 18 residues. CDR3: CASSLGLPLAGVRETQYF. CDR3 DNA: TGCGCCAGCAGCTTGGGACTCCCCCTAGCGGGGGTTCGAGAGACCCAGTACTTC.

V is TRBV5-1 and J is TRBJ2-5; 8 bases are a match to TRBD1. This CDR3 is built from 14 residues. Germline V CDR1 and CDR2: SGHRS, YFSETQ. With V trimmed by 4 bases and J by 5 bases, 7 bases remained unmatched. This chain's CDR3 is CASSQDRVRETQYF. DNA for the CDR3: TGCGCCAGCAGCCAGGACAGGGTCCGTGAGACCCAGTACTTC.

This clone was detected once. V is TRBV4-1 and J is TRBJ2-3; a weak D match, TRBD1 (5 bases). Looked up from germline, CDR1 is MGHRA and CDR2 is YSYEKL. The CDR3 is made up of 15 amino acids. Trimming took off 1 base at V and 1 base at J, with 9 bases between the two ends. The CDR3 region has the DNA TGCGCCAGCAGCCAAGTGATACAGGGCACAGATACGCAGTATTTT. It translates to CASSQVIQGTDTQYF.